This TCR beta chain was sequenced in a study of T cell responses to AZD1222 COVID-19 vaccine. Points from the study as a whole: The sample set comprised mostly white British donors with more females, and clonal diversity was possibly underestimated. Baseline antibody screening turned up just six or seven seropositive AZD1222 recipients.

Whether given at about 4 or about 12 weeks, second doses were pooled. Per germline, CDR1 SGHKS and CDR2 YYEKEE (reference sequence). The V end was cut by 6 bases, the J end by 4 bases, with 13 bases between. This CDR3 is built from 13 residues. In regard to this clone: Antigen unknown.

Here immunoSEQ multiplex PCR was the method, and the copy in TCRdb shows in-frame clones only, minus some. Seen here are 95,000 to 150,000 clones, around 83% observed once, and the top ten hold over 2.5%. This clonotype was obtained from an adult who received the AZD1222 COVID-19 vaccine. The chain links TRBV5-5 to TRBJ1-2; D remains ambiguous. This sample comprised peripheral blood, obtained 28 days after the second AZD1222 dose. This chain's CDR3 is CASIPPGLYGYTF. CDR3 nucleotide sequence: TGTGCCAGCATCCCCCCCGGACTCTATGGCTACACCTTC.